This T cell receptor beta chain came from a study of cytomegalovirus exposure and HLA in healthy donors. Study-level background: It was reported in a later analysis that the same platform had been used for the 110 or so validation repertoires as for the 666 first-cohort repertoires. Study outcomes and limitations: In vitro data verified three CMV-associated chains as specific for CMV antigens. Cytomegalovirus association was listed for about 160 TCR beta chains.

The CDR3 spans 16 residues. V lost 2 bases and J lost 4, with 15 bases in between. Looked up from germline, CDR1 is KGHSH and CDR2 is LQKENI. Profiled with immunoSEQ multiplex PCR; TCRdb holds only in-frame clones, not every one. The sample carries roughly 250,000 clones, about 90% recorded once. Notes on this clone: Antigen: not known.

This chain links TRBV18 with TRBJ2-1, with D perhaps TRBD2 (5 bases). Sequencing was performed on PBMCs. This receptor was taken from a woman aged 25 to 39 in good health and CMV-seropositive. The CDR3 protein is CASSPFASHLYNEQFF. Written as DNA, the CDR3 is TGTGCCAGCTCACCATTTGCTAGCCACTTATACAATGAGCAGTTCTTC.